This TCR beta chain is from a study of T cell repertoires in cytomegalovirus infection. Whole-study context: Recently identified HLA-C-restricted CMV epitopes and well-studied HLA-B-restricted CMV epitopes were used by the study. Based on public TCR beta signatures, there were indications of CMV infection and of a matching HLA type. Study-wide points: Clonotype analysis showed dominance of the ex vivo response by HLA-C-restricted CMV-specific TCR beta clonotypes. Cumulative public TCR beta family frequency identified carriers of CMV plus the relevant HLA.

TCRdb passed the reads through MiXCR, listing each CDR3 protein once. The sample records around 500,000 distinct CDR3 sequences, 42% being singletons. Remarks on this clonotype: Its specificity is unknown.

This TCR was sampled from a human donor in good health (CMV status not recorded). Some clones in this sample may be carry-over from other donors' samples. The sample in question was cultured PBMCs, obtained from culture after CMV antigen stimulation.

The CDR3 loop reads CSAEGRDQKYF. CDR3 in DNA: TGCAGTGCTGAGGGACGGGACCAAAAGTATTTT. The J gene is TRBJ2-3, the V gene TRBV20-1, with D tentatively TRBD1 or TRBD2 (5 bases each). The CDR3 spans 11 residues. The V gene lost 5 bases and the J gene lost 13 bases, with 16 bases spanning the gap. Per germline, CDR1 DFQATT and CDR2 SNEGSKA (reference sequence).